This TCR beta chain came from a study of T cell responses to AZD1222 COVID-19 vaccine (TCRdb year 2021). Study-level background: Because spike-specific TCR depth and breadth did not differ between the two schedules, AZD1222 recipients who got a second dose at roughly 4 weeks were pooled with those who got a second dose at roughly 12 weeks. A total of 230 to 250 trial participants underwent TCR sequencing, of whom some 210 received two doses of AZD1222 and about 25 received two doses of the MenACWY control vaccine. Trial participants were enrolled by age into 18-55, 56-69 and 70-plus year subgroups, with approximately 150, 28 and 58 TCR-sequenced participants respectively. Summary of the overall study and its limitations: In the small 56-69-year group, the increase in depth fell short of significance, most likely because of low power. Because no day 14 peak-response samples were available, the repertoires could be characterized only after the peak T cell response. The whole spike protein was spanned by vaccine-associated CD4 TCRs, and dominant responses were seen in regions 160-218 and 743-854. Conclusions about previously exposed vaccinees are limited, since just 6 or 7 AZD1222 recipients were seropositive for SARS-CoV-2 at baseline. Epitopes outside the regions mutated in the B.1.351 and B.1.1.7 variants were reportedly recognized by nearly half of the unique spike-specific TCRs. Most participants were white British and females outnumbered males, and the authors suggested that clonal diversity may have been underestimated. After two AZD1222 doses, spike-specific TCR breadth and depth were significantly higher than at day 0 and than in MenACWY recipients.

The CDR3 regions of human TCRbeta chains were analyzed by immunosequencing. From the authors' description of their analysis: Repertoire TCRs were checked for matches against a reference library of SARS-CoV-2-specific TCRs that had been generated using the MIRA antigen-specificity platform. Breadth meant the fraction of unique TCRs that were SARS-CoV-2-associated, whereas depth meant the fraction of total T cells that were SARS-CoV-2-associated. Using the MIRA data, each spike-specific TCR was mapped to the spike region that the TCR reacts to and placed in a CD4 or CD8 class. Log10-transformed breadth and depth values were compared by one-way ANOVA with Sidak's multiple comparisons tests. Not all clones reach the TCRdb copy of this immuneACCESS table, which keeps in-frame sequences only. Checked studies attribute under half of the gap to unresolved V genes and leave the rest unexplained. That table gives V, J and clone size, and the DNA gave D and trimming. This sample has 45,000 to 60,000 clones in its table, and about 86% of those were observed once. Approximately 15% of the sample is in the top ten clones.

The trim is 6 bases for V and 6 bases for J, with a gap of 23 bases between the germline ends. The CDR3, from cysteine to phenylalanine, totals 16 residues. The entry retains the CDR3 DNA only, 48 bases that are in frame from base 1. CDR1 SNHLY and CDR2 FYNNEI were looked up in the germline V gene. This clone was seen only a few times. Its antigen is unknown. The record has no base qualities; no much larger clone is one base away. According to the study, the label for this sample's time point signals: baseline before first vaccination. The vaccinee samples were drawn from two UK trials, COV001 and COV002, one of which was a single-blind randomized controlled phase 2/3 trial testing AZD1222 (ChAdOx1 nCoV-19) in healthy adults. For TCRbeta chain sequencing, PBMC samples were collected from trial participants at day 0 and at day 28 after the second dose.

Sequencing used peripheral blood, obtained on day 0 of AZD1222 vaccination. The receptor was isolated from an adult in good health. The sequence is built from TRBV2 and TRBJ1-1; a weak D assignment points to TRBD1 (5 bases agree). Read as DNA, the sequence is TGTGCCAGCAGGACAGACACTCGGGGAGTGCGGGCTGAAGCTTTCTTT. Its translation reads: CASRTDTRGVRAEAFF.